This T cell receptor (beta chain) derives from a study of PD-1 blockade in mismatch repair-deficient tumors. The wider study: Patients had fewer than 15 mismatch repair-deficient cancer types and were previously treated and progressing.

Germline values: CDR1 SGHKS, CDR2 YYEKEE (reference sequence). V shed 4 bases, J shed 3 bases, and the junction held 11 bases outside the gene matches. This CDR3 contains 16 residues. Study results and caveats: After pembrolizumab, tumor-resident clones rose rapidly, then generally contracted before radiologic responses.

All patients were mismatch repair deficient, assessed by either PCR or immunohistochemistry. Generated by immunoSEQ multiplex PCR, the TCRdb table keeps only in-frame clones and is missing some. Of about 15,000 clones in the sample, 84% were seen once. Notes on this clone: Its antigen remains unknown.

The sequenced sample was PBMCs, obtained before pembrolizumab treatment. This clonotype originated in an adult with mismatch repair-deficient cancer. V is TRBV5-5 and J is TRBJ1-1; 8 bases agree with TRBD1. The CDR3 spells CASSLRTGPADTEAFF. The CDR3 DNA follows: TGTGCCAGCAGCCTGCGGACAGGGCCGGCGGACACTGAAGCTTTCTTT.